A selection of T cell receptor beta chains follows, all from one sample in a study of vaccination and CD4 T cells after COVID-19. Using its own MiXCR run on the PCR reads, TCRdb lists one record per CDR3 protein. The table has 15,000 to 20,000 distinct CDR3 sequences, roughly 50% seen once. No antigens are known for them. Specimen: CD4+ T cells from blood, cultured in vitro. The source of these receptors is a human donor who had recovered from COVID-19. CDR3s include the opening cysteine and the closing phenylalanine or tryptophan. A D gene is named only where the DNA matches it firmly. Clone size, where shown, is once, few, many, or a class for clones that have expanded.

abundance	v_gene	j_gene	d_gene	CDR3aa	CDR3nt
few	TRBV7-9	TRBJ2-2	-	CASSQRSGEGGELFF	TGTGCCAGCAGCCAACGTTCGGGAGAGGGCGGGGAGCTGTTTTTT
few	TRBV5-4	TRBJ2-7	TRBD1	CASSRDRADEQYF	TGTGCCAGCAGTAGGGACAGGGCCGACGAGCAGTACTTC
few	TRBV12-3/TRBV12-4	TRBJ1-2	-	CASSFSAPGSYTF	TGTGCCAGCAGTTTTTCAGCGCCCGGTAGCTACACCTTC
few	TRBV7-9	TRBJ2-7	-	CASSLGEGKQYF	TGTGCCAGCAGCTTAGGTGAGGGAAAGCAGTACTTC
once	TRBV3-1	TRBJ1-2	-	CASTSRLRGGYTF	TGTGCCAGTACTAGTCGTCTCAGGGGTGGCTACACCTTC
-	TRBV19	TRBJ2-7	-	CASTASPGPSYEQYF	TGTGCCAGTACCGCATCACCAGGGCCCTCCTACGAGCAGTACTTC
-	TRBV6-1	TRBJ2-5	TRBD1	CATLARDRGAETQYF	TGTGCCACCTTGGCCCGGGACAGGGGGGCCGAGACCCAGTACTTC
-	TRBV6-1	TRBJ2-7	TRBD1	CASRETGSTYEQYF	TGTGCCAGCAGGGAGACAGGGTCCACCTACGAGCAGTACTTC
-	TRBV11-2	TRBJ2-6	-	CASIREPGANVLTF	TGTGCCAGCATTAGGGAGCCTGGGGCCAACGTCCTGACTTTC
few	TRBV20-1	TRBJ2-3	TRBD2	CSARVGLAGDTQYF	TGCAGTGCTAGAGTTGGACTAGCGGGAGATACGCAGTATTTT
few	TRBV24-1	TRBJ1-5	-	CATSDTRGSDQPQHF	TGTGCCACCAGTGATACCAGGGGCTCGGATCAGCCCCAGCATTTT
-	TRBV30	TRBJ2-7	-	CAWSNSRSRLRDF	TGTGCCTGGAGTAATAGCCGTTCCCGTCTCAGGGACTTC
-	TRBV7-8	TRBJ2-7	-	CASGPGGVAYEQYF	TGTGCCAGCGGCCCCGGAGGGGTTGCCTACGAGCAGTACTTC
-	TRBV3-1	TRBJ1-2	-	CASSLWTGDYGYTF	TGTGCCAGCAGCCTATGGACGGGTGACTATGGCTACACCTTC
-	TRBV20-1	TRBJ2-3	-	CSGGPISPQYF	TGCTCCGGAGGCCCGATCAGTCCGCAGTATTTT
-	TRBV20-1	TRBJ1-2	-	CSAHDGNYGYTF	TGCAGTGCTCATGACGGCAACTATGGCTACACCTTC
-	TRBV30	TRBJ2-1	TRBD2	CAWAARLAGVTEQFF	TGTGCCTGGGCGGCTAGACTAGCGGGAGTCACTGAGCAGTTCTTC
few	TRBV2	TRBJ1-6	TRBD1	CASSEVDRRLNSPLHF	TGTGCCAGCAGTGAAGTGGACAGGCGCCTCAATTCACCCCTCCACTTT
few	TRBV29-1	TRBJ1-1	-	CSVDGGETEAFF	TGCAGCGTTGATGGGGGGGAGACTGAAGCTTTCTTT
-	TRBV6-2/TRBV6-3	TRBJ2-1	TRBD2	CASRPLAASYNEQFF	TGTGCCAGCAGACCCCTAGCGGCTAGCTACAATGAGCAGTTCTTC
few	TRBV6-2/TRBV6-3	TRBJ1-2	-	CASSLLYGYTF	TGTGCCAGCAGTTTGTTGTATGGCTACACCTTC
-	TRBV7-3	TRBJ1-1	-	CASSAQAGNTEAFF	TGTGCCAGCAGCGCACAGGCTGGGAATACTGAAGCTTTCTTT
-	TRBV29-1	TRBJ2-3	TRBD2	CSAPGGRAADTQYF	TGCAGCGCCCCCGGCGGGAGGGCCGCAGATACGCAGTATTTT
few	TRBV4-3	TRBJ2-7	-	CASSQVGGSRYF	TGCGCCAGCAGCCAAGTCGGGGGCTCGAGGTACTTC
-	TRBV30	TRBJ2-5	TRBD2	CAWNILAGAGETQYF	TGTGCCTGGAATATTCTAGCGGGAGCAGGGGAGACCCAGTACTTC
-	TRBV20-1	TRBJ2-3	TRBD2	CSAKGTSGPDTQYF	TGCAGTGCCAAGGGGACTAGCGGTCCTGATACGCAGTATTTT
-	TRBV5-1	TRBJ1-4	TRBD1	CASSTGTARGEKLFF	TGCGCCAGCAGCACCGGGACAGCCAGGGGGGAAAAACTGTTTTTT
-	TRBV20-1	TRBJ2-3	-	CSARGKVRSDTQYF	TGCAGTGCTAGAGGGAAGGTCCGTTCAGATACGCAGTATTTT
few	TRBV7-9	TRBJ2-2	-	CASRSGSLNTGELFF	TGTGCCAGCAGGTCCGGGAGCCTGAACACCGGGGAGCTGTTTTTT
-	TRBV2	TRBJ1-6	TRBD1	CASTRGQGAYNSPLHF	TGTGCCAGCACTCGAGGACAGGGAGCATATAATTCACCCCTCCACTTT
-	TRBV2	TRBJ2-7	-	CASSEGPLLSYEQYF	TGTGCCAGCAGTGAGGGGCCGTTACTTTCCTACGAGCAGTACTTC
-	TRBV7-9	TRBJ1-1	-	CASSLALGNTEAFF	TGTGCCAGCAGCTTAGCCCTCGGGAACACTGAAGCTTTCTTT
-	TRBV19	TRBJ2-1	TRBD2	CASNTGLASYNEQFF	TGTGCCAGTAACACGGGACTAGCGTCTTACAATGAGCAGTTCTTC
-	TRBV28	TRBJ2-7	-	CASSLTNYEQYF	TGTGCCAGCAGCCTGACCAACTACGAGCAGTACTTC
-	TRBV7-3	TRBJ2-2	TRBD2	CASSSRAGVTGELFF	TGTGCCAGCAGCTCGAGAGCGGGAGTAACCGGGGAGCTGTTTTTT
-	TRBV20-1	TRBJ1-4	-	CSASEPQGYGEKLFF	TGCAGTGCTAGCGAACCTCAGGGCTACGGTGAAAAACTGTTTTTT
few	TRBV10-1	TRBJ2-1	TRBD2	CASRDTSGSYNEQFF	TGCGCCAGCAGGGATACTAGCGGGTCCTACAATGAGCAGTTCTTC
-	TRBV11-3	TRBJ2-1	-	CASSLGPYNEQFF	TGTGCCAGCAGCTTAGGCCCCTACAATGAGCAGTTCTTC
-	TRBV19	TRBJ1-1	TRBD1	CASSNQGVEDTEAFF	TGTGCCAGTAGTAACCAGGGGGTGGAGGACACTGAAGCTTTCTTT
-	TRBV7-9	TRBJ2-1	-	CASSARDRAGSDEQFF	TGTGCCAGCAGCGCCCGGGACCGTGCAGGTTCGGATGAGCAGTTCTTC
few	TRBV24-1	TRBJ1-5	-	CATSRDSNQPQHF	TGTGCCACCAGTCGGGATAGCAATCAGCCCCAGCATTTT
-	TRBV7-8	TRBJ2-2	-	CASSLAGNTGELFF	TGTGCCAGCAGCTTAGCGGGGAACACCGGGGAGCTGTTTTTT
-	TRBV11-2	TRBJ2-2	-	CASSLVGNTGELFF	TGTGCCAGCAGCTTAGTAGGAAACACCGGGGAGCTGTTTTTT
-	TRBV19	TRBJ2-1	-	CASSSGQSGEQFF	TGTGCCAGTAGTTCAGGACAGTCCGGTGAGCAGTTCTTC
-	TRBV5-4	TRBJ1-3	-	CASSHWEAAVDTIYF	TGTGCCAGCAGCCATTGGGAGGCAGCGGTGGACACCATATATTTT